This passage covers 3 T cell receptor beta chains from one sample sequenced in a study of blood T cell repertoires in COVID-19. Clones were read by immunoSEQ multiplex PCR, and TCRdb kept only the in-frame ones, dropping some. In the table there are roughly 230,000 clones, roughly four fifths of which are singletons. Sequenced material: peripheral blood. These receptors all stem from a woman between 45 and 60 years old with acute or convalescent COVID-19.

In this sample, this clone turned up many times. The V gene is TRBV7-3, the J gene TRBJ2-3, with TRBD2 matching 8 bases. This CDR3 region has 16 residues. Germline CDR1 is SGHTA and CDR2 is FQGTGA. Losses at the gene ends were 0 bases for V and 3 bases for J; bases not matched to a gene: 5. The CDR3 sequence: CASSLTTTGGTDTQYF. CDR3 in DNA: TGTGCCAGCAGCTTAACCACGACGGGAGGGACAGATACGCAGTATTTT. Supplemented by reference TRBV7-3 and TRBJ2-3, the full variable domain reads GAGVSQTPSNKVTEKGKYVELRCDPISGHTALYWYRQSLGQGPEFLIYFQGTGAADDSGLPNDRFFAVRPEGSVSTLKIQRTERGDSAVYLCASSLTTTGGTDTQYFGPGTRLTVL.

The chain employs TRBV4-3 and TRBJ2-3; D is uncertain. The germline V and J ends were trimmed by 5 bases and 4 bases, with 10 bases remaining between them. CDR3 length: 13 amino acids. Germline V gene sequence: CDR1 LGHNA, CDR2 YSLEER. The CDR3 sequence: CASSGMVADTQYF. CDR3 coding DNA: TGCGCCAGCAGCGGCATGGTCGCAGATACGCAGTATTTT.

This sequence joins TRBV5-6 and TRBJ2-7, with 7 nucleotides matching TRBD1. V gave up 4 bases and J gave up 3 bases; unmatched junction bases: 10. This CDR3 spans 15 amino acids. Per germline, CDR1 SGHDT and CDR2 YYEEEE. The CDR3 sequence is CASSQSPGQLYEQYF. CDR3 DNA sequence: TGTGCCAGCAGCCAATCCCCGGGACAGCTCTACGAGCAGTACTTC.